This TCR beta chain was captured by sequencing in a study of long-term antiretroviral therapy in people with HIV. Trimming at V came to 6 bases and at J to 7 bases, leaving 8 bases not matched to a gene. Per the germline V gene, CDR1 is MNHEY and CDR2 is SVGAGI. This CDR3 spans 15 amino acids. With respect to this clone: Antigen specificity is unknown.

Findings of the study overall: HIV repertoires covered narrower CDR3 length ranges than controls did.

Investigators performed immunoSEQ version v3.0 at survey level. The assay was immunoSEQ multiplex PCR, and TCRdb's table has in-frame clones only and misses some. The sample comprises 19,000 or so clones, 75% to 85% of which are singletons, and roughly 8.3% rests with the top ten. This rearrangement joins TRBV6-5 to TRBJ2-1, with 11 bases matching TRBD2. This TCR was recovered from a man in his fifties or sixties with HIV. The sequences come from unsorted PBMCs, collected 0.3 years before starting antiretroviral therapy. This CDR3 is CASRGGLAARNEQFF. CDR3 nucleotide sequence: TGTGCCAGCAGGGGGGGACTAGCGGCCAGGAATGAGCAGTTCTTC.